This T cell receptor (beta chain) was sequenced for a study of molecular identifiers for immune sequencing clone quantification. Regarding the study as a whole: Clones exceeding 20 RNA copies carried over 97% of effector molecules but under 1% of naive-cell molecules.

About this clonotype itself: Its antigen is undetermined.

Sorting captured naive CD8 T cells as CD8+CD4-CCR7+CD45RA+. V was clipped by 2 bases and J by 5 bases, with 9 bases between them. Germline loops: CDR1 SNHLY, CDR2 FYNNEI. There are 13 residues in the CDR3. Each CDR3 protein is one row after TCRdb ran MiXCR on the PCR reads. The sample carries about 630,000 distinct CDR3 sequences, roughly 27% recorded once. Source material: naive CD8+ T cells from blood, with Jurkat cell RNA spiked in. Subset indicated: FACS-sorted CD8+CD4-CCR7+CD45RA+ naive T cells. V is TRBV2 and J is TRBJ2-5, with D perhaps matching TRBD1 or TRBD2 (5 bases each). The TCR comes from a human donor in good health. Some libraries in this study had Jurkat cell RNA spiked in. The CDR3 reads CASSEWDVETQYF. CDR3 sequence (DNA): TGTGCCAGCAGTGAATGGGACGTGGAGACCCAGTACTTC.